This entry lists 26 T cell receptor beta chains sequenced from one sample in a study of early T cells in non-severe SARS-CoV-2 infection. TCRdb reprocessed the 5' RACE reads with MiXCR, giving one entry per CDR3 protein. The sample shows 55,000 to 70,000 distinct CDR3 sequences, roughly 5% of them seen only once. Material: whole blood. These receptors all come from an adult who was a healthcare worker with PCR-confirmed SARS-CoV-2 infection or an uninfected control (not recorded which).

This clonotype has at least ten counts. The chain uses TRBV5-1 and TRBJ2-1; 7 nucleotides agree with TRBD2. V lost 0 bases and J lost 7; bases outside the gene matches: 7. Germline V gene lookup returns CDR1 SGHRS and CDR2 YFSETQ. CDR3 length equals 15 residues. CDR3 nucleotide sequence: TGCGCCAGCAGCTTGGTGCCTAGCGGAGTTAATGAGCAGTTCTTC. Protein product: CASSLVPSGVNEQFF.

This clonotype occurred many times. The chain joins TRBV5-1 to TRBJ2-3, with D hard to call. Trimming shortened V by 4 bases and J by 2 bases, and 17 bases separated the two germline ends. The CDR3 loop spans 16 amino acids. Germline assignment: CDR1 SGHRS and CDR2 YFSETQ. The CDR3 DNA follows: TGCGCCAGCAGCCATCTCGGACCCTCGGCCACAGATACGCAGTATTTT. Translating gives CASSHLGPSATDTQYF.

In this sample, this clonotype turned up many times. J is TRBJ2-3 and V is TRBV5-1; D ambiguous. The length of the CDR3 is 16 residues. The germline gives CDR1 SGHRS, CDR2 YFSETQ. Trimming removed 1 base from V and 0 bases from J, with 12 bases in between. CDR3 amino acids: CASSLMADPSTDTQYF. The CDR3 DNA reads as TGCGCCAGCAGCTTGATGGCGGACCCCAGCACAGATACGCAGTATTTT.

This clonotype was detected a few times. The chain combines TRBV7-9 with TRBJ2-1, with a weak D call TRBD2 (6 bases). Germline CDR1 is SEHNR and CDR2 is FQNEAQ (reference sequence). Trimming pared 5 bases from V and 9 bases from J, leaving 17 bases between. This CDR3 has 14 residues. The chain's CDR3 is CASSLGLGWVEQFF. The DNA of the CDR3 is TGTGCCAGCAGCCTGGGACTGGGCTGGGTTGAGCAGTTCTTC.

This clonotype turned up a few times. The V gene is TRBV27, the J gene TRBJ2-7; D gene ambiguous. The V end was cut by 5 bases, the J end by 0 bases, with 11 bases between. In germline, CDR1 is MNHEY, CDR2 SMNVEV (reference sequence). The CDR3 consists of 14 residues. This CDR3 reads CASSPDGSSYEQYF. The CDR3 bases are TGTGCCAGCAGTCCGGACGGTAGCTCCTACGAGCAGTACTTC.

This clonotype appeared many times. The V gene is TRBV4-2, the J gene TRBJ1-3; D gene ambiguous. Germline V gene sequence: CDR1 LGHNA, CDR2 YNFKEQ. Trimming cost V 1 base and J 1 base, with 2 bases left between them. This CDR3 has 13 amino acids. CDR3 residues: CASSQGSGNTIYF. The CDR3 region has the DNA TGTGCCAGCAGCCAAGGGTCTGGAAACACCATATATTTT.

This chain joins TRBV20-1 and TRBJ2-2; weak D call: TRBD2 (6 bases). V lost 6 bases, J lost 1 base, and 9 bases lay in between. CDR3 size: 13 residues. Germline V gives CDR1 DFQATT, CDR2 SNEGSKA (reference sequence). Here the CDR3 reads CSATRLNTGELFF. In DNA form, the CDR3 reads TGCAGTGCGACTAGGTTGAACACCGGGGAGCTGTTTTTT.

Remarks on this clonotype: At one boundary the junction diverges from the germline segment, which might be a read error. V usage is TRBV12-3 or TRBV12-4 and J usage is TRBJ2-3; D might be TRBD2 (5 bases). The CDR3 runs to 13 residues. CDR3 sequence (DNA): TGTGCCAACAGTTTGGGAGCGGCAGATACGCAGTATTTT. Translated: CANSLGAADTQYF.

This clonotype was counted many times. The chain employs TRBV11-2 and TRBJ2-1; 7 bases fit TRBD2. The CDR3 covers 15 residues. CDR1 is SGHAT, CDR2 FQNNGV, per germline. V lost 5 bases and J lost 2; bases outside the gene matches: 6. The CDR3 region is CASSPTAGPYNEQFF. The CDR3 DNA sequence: TGTGCCAGCAGCCCGACAGCGGGGCCCTACAATGAGCAGTTCTTC.

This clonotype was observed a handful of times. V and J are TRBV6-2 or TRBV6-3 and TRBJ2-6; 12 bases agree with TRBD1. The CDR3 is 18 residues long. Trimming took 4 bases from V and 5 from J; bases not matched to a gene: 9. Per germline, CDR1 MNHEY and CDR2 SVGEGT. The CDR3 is CASSSPPGQGARANVLTF. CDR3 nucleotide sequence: TGTGCCAGCAGTTCCCCCCCGGGACAGGGGGCGAGGGCCAACGTCCTGACTTTC.

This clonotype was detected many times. The CDR3 DNA is TGCAGCGTAGTAGCGGGTCCTTACGAGCAGTACTTC. The encoded protein is CSVVAGPYEQYF. V is TRBV29-1 and J is TRBJ2-7, with 7 bases that match TRBD2. Losses at the gene ends were 6 bases for V and 4 bases for J; bases not matched to a gene: 6. CDR3 length: 12 residues. CDR1 is SQVTM and CDR2 is ANQGSEA in the germline V gene.

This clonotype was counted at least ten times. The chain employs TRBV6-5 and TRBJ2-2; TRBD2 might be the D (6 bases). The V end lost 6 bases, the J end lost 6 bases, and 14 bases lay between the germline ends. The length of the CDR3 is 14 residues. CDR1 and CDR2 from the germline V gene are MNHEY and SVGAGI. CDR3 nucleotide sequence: TGTGCCAGCAGAAACCAGACTAGTCCCGGGGAGCTGTTTTTT. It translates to CASRNQTSPGELFF.

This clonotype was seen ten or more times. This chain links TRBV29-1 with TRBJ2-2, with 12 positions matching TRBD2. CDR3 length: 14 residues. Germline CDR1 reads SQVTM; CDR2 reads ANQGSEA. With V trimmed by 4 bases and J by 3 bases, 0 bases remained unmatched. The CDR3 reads CSVGLAGDTGELFF. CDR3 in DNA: TGCAGCGTTGGACTAGCGGGAGACACCGGGGAGCTGTTTTTT.

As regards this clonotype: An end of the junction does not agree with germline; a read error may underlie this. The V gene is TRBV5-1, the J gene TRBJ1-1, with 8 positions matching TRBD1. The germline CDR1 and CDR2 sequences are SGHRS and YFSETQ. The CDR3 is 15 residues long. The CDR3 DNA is TGCGCCGGCAGCCCCGGACAGGGTCCGGCCACTGAAGCTTTCTTT. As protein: CAGSPGQGPATEAFF. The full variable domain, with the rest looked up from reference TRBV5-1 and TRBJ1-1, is KAGVTQTPRYLIKTRGQQVTLSCSPISGHRSVSWYQQTPGQGLQFLFEYFSETQRNKGNFPGRFSGRQFSNSRSEMNVSTLELGDSALYLCAGSPGQGPATEAFFGQGTRLTVV.

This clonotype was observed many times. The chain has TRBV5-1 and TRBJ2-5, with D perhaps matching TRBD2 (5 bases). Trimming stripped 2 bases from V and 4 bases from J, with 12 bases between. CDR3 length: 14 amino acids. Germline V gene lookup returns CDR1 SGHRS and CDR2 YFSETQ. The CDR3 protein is CASSLPGSGETQYF. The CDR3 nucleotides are TGCGCCAGCAGCTTACCGGGGAGCGGAGAGACCCAGTACTTC.

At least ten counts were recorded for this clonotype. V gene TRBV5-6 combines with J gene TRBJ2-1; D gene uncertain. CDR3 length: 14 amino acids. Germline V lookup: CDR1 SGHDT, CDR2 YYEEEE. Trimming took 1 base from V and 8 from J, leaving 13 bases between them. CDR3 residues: CASSLSRVYHEQFF. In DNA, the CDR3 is TGTGCCAGCAGCTTGTCAAGGGTTTACCATGAGCAGTTCTTC.

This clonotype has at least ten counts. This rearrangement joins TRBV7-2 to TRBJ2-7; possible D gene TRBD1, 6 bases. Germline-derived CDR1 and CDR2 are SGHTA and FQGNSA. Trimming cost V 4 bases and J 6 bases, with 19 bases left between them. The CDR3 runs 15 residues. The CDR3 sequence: CASSSGVGSGSEQYF. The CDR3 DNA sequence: TGTGCCAGCAGCTCAGGGGTAGGGTCGGGGAGCGAGCAGTACTTC.

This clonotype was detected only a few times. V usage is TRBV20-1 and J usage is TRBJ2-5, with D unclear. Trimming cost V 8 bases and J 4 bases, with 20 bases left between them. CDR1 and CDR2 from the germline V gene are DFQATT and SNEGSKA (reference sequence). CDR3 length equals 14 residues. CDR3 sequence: CSTAPPGPGETQYF. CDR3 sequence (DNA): TGCAGTACGGCCCCTCCAGGCCCAGGAGAGACCCAGTACTTC.

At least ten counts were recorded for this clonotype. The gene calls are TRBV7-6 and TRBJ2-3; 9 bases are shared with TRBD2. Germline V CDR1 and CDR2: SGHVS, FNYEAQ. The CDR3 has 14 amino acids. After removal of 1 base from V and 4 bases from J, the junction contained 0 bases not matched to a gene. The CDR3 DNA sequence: TGTGCCAGCAGCTTAGGACTAGCGGCAGATACGCAGTATTTT. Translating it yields CASSLGLAADTQYF.

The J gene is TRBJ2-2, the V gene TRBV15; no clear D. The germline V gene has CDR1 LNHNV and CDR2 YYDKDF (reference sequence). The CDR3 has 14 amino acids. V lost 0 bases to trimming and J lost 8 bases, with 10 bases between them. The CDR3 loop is CATSRDAYGGELFF. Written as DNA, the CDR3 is TGTGCCACCAGCAGAGATGCATATGGAGGGGAGCTGTTTTTT.

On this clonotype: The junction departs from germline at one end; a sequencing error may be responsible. The CDR3 region has the DNA TGTGCCACCAGTAATTTTAAAAAGAATGAGCAGTTCTTC. It yields the protein CATSNFKKNEQFF. The chain is built from TRBV24-1 and TRBJ2-1; D gene unclear. The germline CDR1 and CDR2 sequences are KGHDR and SFDVKD. The length of the CDR3 is 13 residues.

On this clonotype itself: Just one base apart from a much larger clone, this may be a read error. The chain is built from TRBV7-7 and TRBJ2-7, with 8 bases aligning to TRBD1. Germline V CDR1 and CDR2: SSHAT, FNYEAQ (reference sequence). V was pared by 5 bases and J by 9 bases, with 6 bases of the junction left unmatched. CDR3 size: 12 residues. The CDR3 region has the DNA TGTGCCAGCAGCACTACAGGGGGAAGGCAGTACTTC. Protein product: CASSTTGGRQYF.

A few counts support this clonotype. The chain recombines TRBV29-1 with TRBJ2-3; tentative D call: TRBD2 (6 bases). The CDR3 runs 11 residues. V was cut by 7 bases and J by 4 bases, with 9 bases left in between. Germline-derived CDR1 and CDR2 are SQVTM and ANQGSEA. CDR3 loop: CSGGVSDTQYF. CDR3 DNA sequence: TGCAGCGGGGGGGTCTCAGATACGCAGTATTTT.

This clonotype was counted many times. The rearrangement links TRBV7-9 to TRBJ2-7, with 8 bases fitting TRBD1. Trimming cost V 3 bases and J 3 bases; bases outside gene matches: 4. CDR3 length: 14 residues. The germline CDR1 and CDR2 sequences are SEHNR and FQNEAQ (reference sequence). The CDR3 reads CASSFQGAIYEQYF. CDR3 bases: TGTGCCAGCAGCTTCCAGGGGGCGATCTACGAGCAGTACTTC.

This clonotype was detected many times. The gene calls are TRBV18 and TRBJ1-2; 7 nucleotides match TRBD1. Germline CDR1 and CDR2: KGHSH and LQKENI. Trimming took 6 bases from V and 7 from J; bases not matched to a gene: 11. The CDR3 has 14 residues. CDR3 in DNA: TGTGCCAGCTCGCCGGACGGTCAGGGGGTTGGCTACACCTTC. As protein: CASSPDGQGVGYTF.

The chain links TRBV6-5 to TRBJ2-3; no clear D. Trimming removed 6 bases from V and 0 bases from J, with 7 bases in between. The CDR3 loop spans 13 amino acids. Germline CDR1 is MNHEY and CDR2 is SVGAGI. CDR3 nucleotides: TGTGCCAGCAGGCAACCGAGCACAGATACGCAGTATTTT. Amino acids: CASRQPSTDTQYF.